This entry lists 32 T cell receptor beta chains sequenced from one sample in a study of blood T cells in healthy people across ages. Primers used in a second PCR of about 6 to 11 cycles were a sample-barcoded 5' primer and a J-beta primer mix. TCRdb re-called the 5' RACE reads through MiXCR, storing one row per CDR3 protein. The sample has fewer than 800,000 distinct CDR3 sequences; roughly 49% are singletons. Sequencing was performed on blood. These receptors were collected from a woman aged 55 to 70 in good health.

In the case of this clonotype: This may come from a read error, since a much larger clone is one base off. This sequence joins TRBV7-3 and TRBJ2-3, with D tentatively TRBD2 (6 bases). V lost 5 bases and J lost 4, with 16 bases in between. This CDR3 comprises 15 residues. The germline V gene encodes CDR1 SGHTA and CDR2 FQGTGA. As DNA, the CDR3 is TGTGCCAGCAGCGTAATGGGGGGTATGGCAGATACGCAGTATTTT. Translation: CASSVMGGMADTQYF.

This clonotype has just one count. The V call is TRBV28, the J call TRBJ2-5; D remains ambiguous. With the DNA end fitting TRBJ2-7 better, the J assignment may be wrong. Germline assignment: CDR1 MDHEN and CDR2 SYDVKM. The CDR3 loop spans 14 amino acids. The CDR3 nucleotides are TGTGCCAGCAGTTTACACGGCCGAAACTACGAGCAGTACTTC. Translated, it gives CASSLHGRNYEQYF.

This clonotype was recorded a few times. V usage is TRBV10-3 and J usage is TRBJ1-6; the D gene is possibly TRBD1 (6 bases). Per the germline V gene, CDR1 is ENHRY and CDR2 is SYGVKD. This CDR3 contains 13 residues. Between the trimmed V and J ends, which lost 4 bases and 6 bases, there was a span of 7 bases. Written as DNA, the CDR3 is TGTGCCATCAGTGGACAGGTTAATTCACCCCTCCACTTT. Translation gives CAISGQVNSPLHF.

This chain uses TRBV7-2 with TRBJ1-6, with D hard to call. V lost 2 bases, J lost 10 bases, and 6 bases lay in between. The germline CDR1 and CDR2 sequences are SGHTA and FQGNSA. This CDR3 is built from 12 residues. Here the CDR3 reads CASSLWSSPLHF. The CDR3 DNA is TGTGCCAGCAGCTTATGGAGCTCACCCCTCCACTTT. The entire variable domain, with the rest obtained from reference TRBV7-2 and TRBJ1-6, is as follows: GAGVSQSPSNKVTEKGKDVELRCDPISGHTALYWYRQSLGQGLEFLIYFQGNSAPDKSGLPSDRFSAERTGGSVSTLTIQRTQQEDSAVYLCASSLWSSPLHFGNGTRLTVT.

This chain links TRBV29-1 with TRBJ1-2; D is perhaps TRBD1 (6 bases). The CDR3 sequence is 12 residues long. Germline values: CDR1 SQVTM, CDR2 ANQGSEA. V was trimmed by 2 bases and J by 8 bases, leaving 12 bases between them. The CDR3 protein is CSVEPRGSGYTF. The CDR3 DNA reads TGCAGCGTTGAACCCAGGGGCTCGGGCTACACCTTC.

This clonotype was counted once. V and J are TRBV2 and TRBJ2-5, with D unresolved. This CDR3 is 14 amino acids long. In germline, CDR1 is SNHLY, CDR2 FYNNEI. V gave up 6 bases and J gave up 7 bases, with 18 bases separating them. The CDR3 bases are TGTGCCAGCAGCGTGACTCCTCCCCCGGGGACCCAGTACTTC. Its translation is CASSVTPPPGTQYF.

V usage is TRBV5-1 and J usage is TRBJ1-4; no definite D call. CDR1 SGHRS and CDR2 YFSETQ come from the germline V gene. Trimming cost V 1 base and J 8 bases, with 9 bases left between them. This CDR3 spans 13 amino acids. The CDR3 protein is CASSLPGEEKLFF. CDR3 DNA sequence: TGCGCCAGCAGCTTGCCCGGTGAGGAAAAACTGTTTTTT.

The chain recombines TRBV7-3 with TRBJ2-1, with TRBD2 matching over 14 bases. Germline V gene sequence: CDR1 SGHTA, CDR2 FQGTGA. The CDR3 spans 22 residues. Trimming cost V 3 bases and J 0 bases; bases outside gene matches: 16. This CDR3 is CASSLGLAGAPGLESSYNEQFF. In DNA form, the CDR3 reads TGTGCCAGCAGCTTGGGACTAGCGGGAGCCCCGGGACTTGAAAGCTCCTACAATGAGCAGTTCTTC.

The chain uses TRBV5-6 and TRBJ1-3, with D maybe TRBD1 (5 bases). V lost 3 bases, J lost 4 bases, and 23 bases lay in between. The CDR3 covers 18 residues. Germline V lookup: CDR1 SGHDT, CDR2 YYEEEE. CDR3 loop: CASSSVKVGGTSGNTIYF. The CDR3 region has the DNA TGTGCCAGCAGCTCGGTCAAGGTCGGGGGTACGTCCGGAAACACCATATATTTT. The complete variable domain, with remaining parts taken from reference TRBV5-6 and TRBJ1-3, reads DAGVTQSPTHLIKTRGQQVTLRCSPKSGHDTVSWYQQALGQGPQFIFQYYEEEERQRGNFPDRFSGHQFPNYSSELNVNALLLGDSALYLCASSSVKVGGTSGNTIYFGEGSWLTVV.

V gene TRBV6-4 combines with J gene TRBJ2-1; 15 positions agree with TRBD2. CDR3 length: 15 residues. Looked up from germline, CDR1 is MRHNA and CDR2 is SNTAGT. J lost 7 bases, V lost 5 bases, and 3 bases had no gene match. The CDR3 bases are TGTGCCAGCAGTCGGACTAGCGGGAGGGCTAATGAGCAGTTCTTC. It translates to CASSRTSGRANEQFF.

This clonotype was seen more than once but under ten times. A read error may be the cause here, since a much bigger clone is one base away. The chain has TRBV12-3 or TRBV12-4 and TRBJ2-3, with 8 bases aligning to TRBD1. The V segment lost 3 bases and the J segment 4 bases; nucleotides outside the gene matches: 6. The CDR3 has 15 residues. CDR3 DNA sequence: TGTGCCAGCAGTTTTAGGACAGGGATGGCAGATACGCAGTATTTT. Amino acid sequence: CASSFRTGMADTQYF.

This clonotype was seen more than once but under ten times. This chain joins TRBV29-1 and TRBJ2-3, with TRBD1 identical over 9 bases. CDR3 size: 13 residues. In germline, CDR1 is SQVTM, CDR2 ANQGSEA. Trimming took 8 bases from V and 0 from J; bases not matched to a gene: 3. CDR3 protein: CSLGQGSTDTQYF. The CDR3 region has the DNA TGCAGCCTAGGACAGGGGAGCACAGATACGCAGTATTTT.

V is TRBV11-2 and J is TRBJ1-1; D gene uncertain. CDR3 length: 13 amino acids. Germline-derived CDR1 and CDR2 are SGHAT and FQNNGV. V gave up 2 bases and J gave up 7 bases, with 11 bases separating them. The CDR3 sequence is CASSLRLAGEAFF. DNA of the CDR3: TGTGCCAGCAGCTTACGTTTGGCCGGTGAAGCTTTCTTT.

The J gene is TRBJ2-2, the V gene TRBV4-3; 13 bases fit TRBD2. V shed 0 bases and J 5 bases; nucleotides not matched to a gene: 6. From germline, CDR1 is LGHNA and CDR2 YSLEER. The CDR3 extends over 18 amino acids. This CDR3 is CASSQDRTSGSRTGELFF. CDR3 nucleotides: TGCGCCAGCAGCCAAGATCGGACTAGCGGGAGTAGAACCGGGGAGCTGTTTTTT.

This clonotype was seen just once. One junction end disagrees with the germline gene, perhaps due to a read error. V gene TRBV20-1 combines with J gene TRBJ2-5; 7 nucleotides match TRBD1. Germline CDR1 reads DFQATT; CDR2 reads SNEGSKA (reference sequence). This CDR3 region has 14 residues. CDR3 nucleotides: TGCGGTGCTTCACCTGGGACAGCCCAAGAGACCCAGTACTTC. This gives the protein CGASPGTAQETQYF.

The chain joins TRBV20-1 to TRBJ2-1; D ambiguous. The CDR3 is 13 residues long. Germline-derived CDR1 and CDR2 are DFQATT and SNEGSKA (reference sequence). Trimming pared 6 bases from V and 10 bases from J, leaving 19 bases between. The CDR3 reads CSAPTGLSREQFF. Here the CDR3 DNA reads TGCAGTGCCCCAACGGGCTTGAGCAGGGAGCAGTTCTTC.

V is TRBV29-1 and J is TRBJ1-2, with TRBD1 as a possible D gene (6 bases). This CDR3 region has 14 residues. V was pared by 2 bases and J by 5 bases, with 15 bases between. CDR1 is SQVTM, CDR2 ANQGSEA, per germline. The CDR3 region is CSVETGAGLYGYTF. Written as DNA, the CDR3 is TGCAGCGTTGAAACGGGGGCTGGCCTATATGGCTACACCTTC.

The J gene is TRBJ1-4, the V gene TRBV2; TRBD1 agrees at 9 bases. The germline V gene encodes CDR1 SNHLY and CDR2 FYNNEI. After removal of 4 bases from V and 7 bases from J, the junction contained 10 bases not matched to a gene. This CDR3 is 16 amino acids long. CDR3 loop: CASSARQGGVVEKLFF. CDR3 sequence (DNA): TGTGCCAGCAGTGCTCGACAGGGGGGAGTTGTTGAAAAACTGTTTTTT.

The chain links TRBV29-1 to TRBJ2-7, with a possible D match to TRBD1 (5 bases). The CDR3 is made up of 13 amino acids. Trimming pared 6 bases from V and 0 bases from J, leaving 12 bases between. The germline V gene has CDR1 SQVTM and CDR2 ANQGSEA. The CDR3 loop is CSVQGRSSYEQYF. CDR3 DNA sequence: TGCAGCGTCCAGGGAAGGAGCTCCTACGAGCAGTACTTC.

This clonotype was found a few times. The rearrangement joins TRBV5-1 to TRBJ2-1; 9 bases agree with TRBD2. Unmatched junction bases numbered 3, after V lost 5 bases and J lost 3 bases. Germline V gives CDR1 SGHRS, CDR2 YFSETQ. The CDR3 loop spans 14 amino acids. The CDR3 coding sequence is TGCGCCAGCAGAATTAGCGGGAGCTACAATGAGCAGTTCTTC. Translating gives CASRISGSYNEQFF.

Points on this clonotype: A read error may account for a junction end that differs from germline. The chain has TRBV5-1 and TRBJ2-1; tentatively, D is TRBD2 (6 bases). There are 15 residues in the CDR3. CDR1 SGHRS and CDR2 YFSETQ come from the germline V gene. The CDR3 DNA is TGCGCCAGCAGCAACGGGAGTGGAGGATACAATAAGCAGTTCTTC. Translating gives CASSNGSGGYNKQFF.

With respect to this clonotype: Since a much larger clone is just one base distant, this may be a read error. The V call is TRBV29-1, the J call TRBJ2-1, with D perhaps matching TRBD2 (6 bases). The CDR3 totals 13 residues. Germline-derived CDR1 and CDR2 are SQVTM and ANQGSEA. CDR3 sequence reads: CSVETSSYDEQFF. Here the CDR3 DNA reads TGCAGCGTTGAAACTAGCTCCTACGATGAGCAGTTCTTC.

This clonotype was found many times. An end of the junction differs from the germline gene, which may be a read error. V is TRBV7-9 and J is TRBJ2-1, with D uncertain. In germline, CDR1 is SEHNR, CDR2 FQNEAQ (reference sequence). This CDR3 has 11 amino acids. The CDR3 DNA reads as TGTGCCAGCAGCTCCCACAATGAGCAGTTCTTC. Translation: CASSSHNEQFF.

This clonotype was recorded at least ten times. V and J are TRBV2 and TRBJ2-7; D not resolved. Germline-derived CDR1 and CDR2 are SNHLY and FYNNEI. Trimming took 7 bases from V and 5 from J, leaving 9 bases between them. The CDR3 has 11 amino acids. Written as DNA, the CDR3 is TGTGCCAGCACCGCGCTCCACGAGCAGTACTTC. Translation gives CASTALHEQYF.

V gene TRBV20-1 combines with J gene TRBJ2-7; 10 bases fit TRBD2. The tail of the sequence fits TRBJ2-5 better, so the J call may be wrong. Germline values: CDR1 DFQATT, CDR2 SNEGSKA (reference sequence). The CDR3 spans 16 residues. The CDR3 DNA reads TGCAGTGCTAGAGATTACACTAGCGGGACCTCAGGGACCCAGTACTTC. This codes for CSARDYTSGTSGTQYF.

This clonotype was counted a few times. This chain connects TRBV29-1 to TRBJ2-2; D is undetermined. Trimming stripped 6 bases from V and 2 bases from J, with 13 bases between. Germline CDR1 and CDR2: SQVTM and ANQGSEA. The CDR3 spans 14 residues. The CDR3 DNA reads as TGCAGCGTCAGGACCCAAAGAAACACCGGGGAGCTGTTTTTT. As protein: CSVRTQRNTGELFF.

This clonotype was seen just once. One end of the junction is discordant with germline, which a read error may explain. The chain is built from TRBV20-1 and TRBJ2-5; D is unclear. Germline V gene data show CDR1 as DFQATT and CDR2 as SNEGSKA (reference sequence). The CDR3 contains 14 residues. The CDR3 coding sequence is TGCAGGGTGGGATTTGGACCGACGAAAGAGACCCGGTACTTC. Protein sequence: CRVGFGPTKETRYF.

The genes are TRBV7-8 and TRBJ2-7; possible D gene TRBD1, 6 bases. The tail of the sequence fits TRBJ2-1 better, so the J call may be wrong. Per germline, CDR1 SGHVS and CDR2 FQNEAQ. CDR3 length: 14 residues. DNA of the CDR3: TGTGCCAGCAGCCAGGAGACAGGCCAGGGTGAGCAGTTCTTC. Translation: CASSQETGQGEQFF.

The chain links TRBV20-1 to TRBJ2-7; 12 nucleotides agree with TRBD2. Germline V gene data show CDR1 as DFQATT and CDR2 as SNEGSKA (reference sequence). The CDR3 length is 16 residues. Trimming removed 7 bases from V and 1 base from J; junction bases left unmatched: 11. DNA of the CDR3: TGCAGTGTCCAAACTAGCGGGAGGCCTCATTCCTACGAGCAGTACTTC. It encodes CSVQTSGRPHSYEQYF.

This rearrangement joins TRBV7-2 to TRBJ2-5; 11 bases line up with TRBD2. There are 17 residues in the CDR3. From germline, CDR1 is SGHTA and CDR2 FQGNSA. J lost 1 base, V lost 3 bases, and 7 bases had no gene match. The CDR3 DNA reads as TGTGCCAGCAGCTTGGGGTTGACTAGCGGGGCCCAAGAGACCCAGTACTTC. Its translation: CASSLGLTSGAQETQYF. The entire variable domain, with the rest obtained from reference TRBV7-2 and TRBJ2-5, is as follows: GAGVSQSPSNKVTEKGKDVELRCDPISGHTALYWYRQSLGQGLEFLIYFQGNSAPDKSGLPSDRFSAERTGGSVSTLTIQRTQQEDSAVYLCASSLGLTSGAQETQYFGPGTRLLVL.

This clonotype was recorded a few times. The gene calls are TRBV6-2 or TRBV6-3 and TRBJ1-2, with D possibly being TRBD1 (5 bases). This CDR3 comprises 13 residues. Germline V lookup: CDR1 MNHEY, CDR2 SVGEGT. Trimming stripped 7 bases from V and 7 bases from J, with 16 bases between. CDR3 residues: CASTGEGRIGYTF. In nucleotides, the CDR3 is TGTGCCAGCACGGGGGAAGGGAGGATTGGCTACACCTTC.

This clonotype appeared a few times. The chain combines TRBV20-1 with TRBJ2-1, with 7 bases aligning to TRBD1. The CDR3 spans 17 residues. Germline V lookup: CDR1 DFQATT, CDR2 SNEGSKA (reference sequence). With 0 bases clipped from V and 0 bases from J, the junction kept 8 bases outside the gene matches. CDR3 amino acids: CSARDLGGRSSYNEQFF. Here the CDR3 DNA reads TGCAGTGCTAGAGATCTAGGGGGCCGGAGCTCCTACAATGAGCAGTTCTTC.